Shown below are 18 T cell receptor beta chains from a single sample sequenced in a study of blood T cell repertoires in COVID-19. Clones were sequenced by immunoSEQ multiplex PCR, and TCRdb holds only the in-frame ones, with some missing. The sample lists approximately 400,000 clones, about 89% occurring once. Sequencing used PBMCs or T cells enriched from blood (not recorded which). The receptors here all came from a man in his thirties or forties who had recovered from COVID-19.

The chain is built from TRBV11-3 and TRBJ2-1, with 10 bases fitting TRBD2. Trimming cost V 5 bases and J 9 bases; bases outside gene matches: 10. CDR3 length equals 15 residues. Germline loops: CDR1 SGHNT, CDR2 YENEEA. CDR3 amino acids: CASSPSSGGAGEQFF. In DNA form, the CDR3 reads TGTGCCAGCAGCCCGTCCAGCGGGGGGGCGGGTGAGCAGTTCTTC.

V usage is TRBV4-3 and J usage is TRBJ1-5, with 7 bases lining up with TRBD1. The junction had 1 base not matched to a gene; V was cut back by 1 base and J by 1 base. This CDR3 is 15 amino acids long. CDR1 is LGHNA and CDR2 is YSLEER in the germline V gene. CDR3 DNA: TGCGCCAGCAGCCAAGCACAGGGGAGCAATCAGCCCCAGCATTTT. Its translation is CASSQAQGSNQPQHF.

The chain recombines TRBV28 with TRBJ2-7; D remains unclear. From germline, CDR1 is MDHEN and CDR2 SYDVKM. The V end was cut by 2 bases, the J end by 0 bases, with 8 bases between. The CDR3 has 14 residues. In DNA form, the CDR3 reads TGTGCCAGCAGTTTAGCAGGCATCTCCTACGAGCAGTACTTC. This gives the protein CASSLAGISYEQYF.

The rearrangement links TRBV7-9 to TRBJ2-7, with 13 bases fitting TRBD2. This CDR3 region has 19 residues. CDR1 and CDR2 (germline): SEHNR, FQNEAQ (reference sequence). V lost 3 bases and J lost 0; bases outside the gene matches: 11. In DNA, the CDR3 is TGTGCCAGCAGCTTTCCTTCGACTAGCGGGGGGCTTAGCTCCTACGAGCAGTACTTC. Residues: CASSFPSTSGGLSSYEQYF. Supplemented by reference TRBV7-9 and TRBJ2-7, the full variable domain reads DTGVSQNPRHKITKRGQNVTFRCDPISEHNRLYWYRQTLGQGPEFLTYFQNEAQLEKSRLLSDRFSAERPKGSFSTLEIQRTEQGDSAMYLCASSFPSTSGGLSSYEQYFGPGTRLTVT.

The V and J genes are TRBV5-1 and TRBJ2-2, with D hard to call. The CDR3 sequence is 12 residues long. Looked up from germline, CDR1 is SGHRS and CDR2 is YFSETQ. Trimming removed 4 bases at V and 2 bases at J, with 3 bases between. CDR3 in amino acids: CASSPNTGELFF. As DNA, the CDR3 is TGCGCCAGCAGCCCAAACACCGGGGAGCTGTTTTTT.

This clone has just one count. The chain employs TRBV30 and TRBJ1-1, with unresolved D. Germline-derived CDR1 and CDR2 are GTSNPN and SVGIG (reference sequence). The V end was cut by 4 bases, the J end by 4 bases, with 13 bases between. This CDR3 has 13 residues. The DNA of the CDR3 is TGTGCCTGGATGGTCGGGTTCAGCACTGAAGCTTTCTTT. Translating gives CAWMVGFSTEAFF.

In DNA, the CDR3 is TGTGCCAGCAGCCAAGGACGGCTGGACAGAGGATATGGCTACACCTTC. It encodes CASSQGRLDRGYGYTF. V is TRBV3-1 (or the pseudogene TRBV3-2) and J is TRBJ1-2; weak D call: TRBD1 (6 bases). The CDR3 sequence is 16 residues long. The V end lost 1 base, the J end lost 5 bases, and 17 bases lay between the germline ends. Germline CDR1 is LGHDT and CDR2 is YNNKEL (reference sequence).

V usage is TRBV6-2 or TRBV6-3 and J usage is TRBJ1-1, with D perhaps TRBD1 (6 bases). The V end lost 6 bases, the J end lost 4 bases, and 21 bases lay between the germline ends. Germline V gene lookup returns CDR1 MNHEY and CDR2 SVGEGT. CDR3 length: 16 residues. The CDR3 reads CASRPYRAQSGTEAFF. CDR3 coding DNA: TGTGCCAGCAGACCTTACAGGGCCCAATCGGGCACTGAAGCTTTCTTT.

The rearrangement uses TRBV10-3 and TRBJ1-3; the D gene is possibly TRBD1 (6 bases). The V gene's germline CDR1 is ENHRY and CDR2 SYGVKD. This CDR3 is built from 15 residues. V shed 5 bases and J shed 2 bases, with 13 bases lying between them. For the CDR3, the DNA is TGTGCCATCAGTATAGGCCCAGGGGCTGGAAACACCATATATTTT. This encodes CAISIGPGAGNTIYF.

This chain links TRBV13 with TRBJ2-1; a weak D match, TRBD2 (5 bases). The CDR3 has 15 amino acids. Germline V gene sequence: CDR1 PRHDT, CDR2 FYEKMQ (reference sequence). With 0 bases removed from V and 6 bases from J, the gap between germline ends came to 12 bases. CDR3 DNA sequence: TGTGCCAGCAGCTTAGGAGATCCGAGGGTCAATGAGCAGTTCTTC. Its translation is CASSLGDPRVNEQFF.

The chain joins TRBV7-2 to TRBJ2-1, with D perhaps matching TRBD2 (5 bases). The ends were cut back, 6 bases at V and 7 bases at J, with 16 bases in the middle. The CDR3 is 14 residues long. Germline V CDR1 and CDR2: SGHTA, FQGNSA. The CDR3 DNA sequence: TGTGCCAGCAGACGTCAGCTAGCTGGAAATGAGCAGTTCTTC. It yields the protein CASRRQLAGNEQFF.

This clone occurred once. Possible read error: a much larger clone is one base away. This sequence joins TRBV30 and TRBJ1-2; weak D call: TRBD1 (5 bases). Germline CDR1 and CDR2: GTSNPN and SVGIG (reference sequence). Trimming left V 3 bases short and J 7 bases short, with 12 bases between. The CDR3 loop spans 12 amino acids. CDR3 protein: CAWSTGTGGYTF. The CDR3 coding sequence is TGTGCCTGGAGCACCGGGACTGGTGGCTACACCTTC.

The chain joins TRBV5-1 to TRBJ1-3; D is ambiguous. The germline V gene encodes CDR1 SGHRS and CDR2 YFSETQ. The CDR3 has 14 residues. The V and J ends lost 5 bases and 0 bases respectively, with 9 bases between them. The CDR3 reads CASRSDTSGNTIYF. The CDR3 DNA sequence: TGCGCCAGCAGATCTGACACCTCTGGAAACACCATATATTTT.

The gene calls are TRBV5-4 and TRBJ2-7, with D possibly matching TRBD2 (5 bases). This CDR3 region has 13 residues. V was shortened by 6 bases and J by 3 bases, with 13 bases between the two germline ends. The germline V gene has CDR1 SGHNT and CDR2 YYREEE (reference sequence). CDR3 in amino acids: CASKSTEDYEQYF. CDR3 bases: TGTGCCAGCAAATCGACGGAGGACTACGAGCAGTACTTC.

CDR3 DNA: TGTGCCAGCAGCCAAAAAGTGGCGCCCCAGCATTTT. As protein: CASSQKVAPQHF. The chain couples TRBV12-3 or TRBV12-4 to TRBJ1-5; D remains unclear. Trimming pared 6 bases from V and 9 bases from J, leaving 12 bases between. The CDR3 spans 12 residues.

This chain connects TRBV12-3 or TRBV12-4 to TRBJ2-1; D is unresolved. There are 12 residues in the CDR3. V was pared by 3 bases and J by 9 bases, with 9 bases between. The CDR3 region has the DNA TGTGCCAGCAGTTTTGCCTCAGGTGAGCAGTTCTTC. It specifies CASSFASGEQFF.

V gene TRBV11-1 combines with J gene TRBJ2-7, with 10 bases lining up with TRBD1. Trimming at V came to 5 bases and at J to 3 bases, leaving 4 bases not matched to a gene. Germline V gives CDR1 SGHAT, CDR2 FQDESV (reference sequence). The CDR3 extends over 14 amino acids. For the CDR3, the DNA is TGTGCCAGCAGCCCCCGGGACAGGGGCTACGAGCAGTACTTC. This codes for CASSPRDRGYEQYF. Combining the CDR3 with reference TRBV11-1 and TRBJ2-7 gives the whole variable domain EAEVAQSPRYKITEKSQAVAFWCDPISGHATLYWYRQILGQGPELLVQFQDESVVDDSQLPKDRFSAERLKGVDSTLKIQPAELGDSAMYLCASSPRDRGYEQYFGPGTRLTVT.

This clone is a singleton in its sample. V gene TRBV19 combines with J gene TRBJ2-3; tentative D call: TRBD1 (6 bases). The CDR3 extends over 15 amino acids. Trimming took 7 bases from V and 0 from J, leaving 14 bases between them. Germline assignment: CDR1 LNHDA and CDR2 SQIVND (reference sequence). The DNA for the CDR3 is TGTGCCAGTAACCCTCGGACAGATAGCACAGATACGCAGTATTTT. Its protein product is CASNPRTDSTDTQYF.